A single sample is the source of the 9 T cell receptor beta chains below, sequenced in a study of graft-versus-host responses after intestinal transplantation. For these receptors, no antigen is known. Assay used: immunoSEQ multiplex PCR; TCRdb lists only in-frame clones, some missing. The repertoire holds roughly 25,000 clones, with around 82% as singletons. Sequences were derived from unstimulated CD8+ T cells sorted from spleen or lymph node cells, sampled before transplant. The receptors here all came from a human donor who was the organ donor for an intestinal transplant.

CDR3 protein: CAWVAGGMYNEQFF. The CDR3, as DNA: TGTGCCTGGGTAGCGGGGGGGATGTACAATGAGCAGTTCTTC. This chain joins TRBV30 and TRBJ2-1, with 11 bases matching TRBD2. With V trimmed by 5 bases and J by 4 bases, 4 bases remained unmatched. This CDR3 has 14 residues. Germline assignment: CDR1 GTSNPN and CDR2 SVGIG (reference sequence).

About this clone: Additional DNA sequences in this sample encode the identical CDR3. This chain links TRBV7-2 with TRBJ2-7; TRBD2 might be the D (5 bases). Looked up from germline, CDR1 is SGHTA and CDR2 is FQGNSA. The ends were cut back, 1 base at V and 3 bases at J, with 22 bases in the middle. The length of the CDR3 is 18 residues. This CDR3 is CASSLVHARRTRVYEQYF. The CDR3 nucleotides read TGTGCCAGCAGCTTAGTACATGCTCGCAGGACGAGGGTCTACGAGCAGTACTTC.

The genes are TRBV19 and TRBJ2-7; possible D gene TRBD1, 5 bases. V was cut by 0 bases and J by 3 bases, with 9 bases left in between. The CDR3 extends over 14 amino acids. Germline lookup yields CDR1 LNHDA and CDR2 SQIVND (reference sequence). CDR3 in amino acids: CASSIEAGRYEQYF. CDR3 sequence (DNA): TGTGCCAGTAGTATAGAGGCAGGGCGCTACGAGCAGTACTTC.

CDR3 coding DNA: TGTGCCAGTAGTGCACAGGGGTCTAATGCTGAAGCTTTCTTT. This encodes CASSAQGSNAEAFF. The V call is TRBV19, the J call TRBJ1-1, with TRBD1 matching 7 bases. Per the germline V gene, CDR1 is LNHDA and CDR2 is SQIVND (reference sequence). The CDR3 consists of 14 residues. With V trimmed by 5 bases and J by 6 bases, 9 bases remained unmatched.

The chain combines TRBV6-6 with TRBJ2-7; D uncertain. Trimming took off 6 bases at V and 1 base at J, with 10 bases between the two ends. Germline-derived CDR1 and CDR2 are MNHNY and SVGAGI (reference sequence). The CDR3 is 13 amino acids. CDR3: CASSIPGSYEQYF. CDR3 nucleotide sequence: TGTGCCAGCAGCATCCCGGGTTCCTACGAGCAGTACTTC.

V and J are TRBV10-1 and TRBJ1-4; D is perhaps TRBD1 (6 bases). The V gene lost 4 bases and the J gene lost 5 bases, with 8 bases spanning the gap. The CDR3 runs 13 residues. Germline V lookup: CDR1 WNHNN, CDR2 SYGVQD (reference sequence). The CDR3 reads CASSGGQNEKLFF. For the CDR3, the DNA is TGCGCCAGCAGTGGGGGGCAGAATGAAAAACTGTTTTTT.

The J gene is TRBJ1-4, the V gene TRBV7-9; D perhaps matches TRBD1 (6 bases). Germline loops: CDR1 SEHNR, CDR2 FQNEAQ (reference sequence). Deletions cut 5 bases from V and 3 bases from J, with 10 bases between. CDR3 size: 14 residues. The CDR3 loop is CASSLQGPNEKLFF. In DNA, the CDR3 is TGTGCCAGCAGCCTACAGGGACCTAATGAAAAACTGTTTTTT.

This sequence joins TRBV7-2 and TRBJ2-3, with D possibly TRBD1 on 5 matching bases. V was trimmed by 0 bases and J by 3 bases, leaving 13 bases between them. Germline CDR1 is SGHTA and CDR2 is FQGNSA. This CDR3 has 16 residues. In DNA form, the CDR3 reads TGTGCCAGCAGCTTAGCGGGGCCACGGATAACAGATACGCAGTATTTT. This encodes CASSLAGPRITDTQYF.

The chain carries TRBV6-4 and TRBJ2-5, with unresolved D. V gave up 4 bases and J gave up 0 bases, with 6 bases separating them. The length of the CDR3 is 13 residues. CDR1 and CDR2 from the germline V gene are MRHNA and SNTAGT. The chain's CDR3 is CASSVRDQETQYF. CDR3 bases: TGTGCCAGCAGTGTACGGGACCAAGAGACCCAGTACTTC.